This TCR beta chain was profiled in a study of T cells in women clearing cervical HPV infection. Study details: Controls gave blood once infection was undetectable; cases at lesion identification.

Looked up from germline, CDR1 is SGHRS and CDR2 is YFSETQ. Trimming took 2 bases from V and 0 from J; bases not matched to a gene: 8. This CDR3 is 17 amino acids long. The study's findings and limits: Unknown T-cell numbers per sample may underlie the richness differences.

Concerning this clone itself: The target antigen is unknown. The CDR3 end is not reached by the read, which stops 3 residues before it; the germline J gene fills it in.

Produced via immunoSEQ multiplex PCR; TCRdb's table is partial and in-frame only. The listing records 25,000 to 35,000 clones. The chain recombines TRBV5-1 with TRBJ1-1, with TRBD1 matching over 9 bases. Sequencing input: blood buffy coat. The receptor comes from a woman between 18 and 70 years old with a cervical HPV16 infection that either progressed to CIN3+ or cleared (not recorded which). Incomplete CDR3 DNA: TGCGCCAGCAGCTTAGGAGGGACAGGGTTTTTGAACACTGAA. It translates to CASSLGGTGFLNTE. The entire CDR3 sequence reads CASSLGGTGFLNTEAFF.